This entry is about one TCR beta chain. What it recognizes is unknown. An end of the junction differs from the germline gene, which may be a read error. The CDR3 is made up of 15 amino acids. The germline V gene encodes CDR1 SSHAT and CDR2 FNYEAQ (reference sequence). Sequenced by immunoSEQ multiplex PCR; TCRdb stores in-frame clones only, minus some. The sample has approximately 100,000 clones, roughly 93% seen once. The data were taken from a study of T cells in localized non-small cell lung cancer. Broader study findings: With higher T cell density in blood came longer overall survival. Adjacent uninvolved lung tissue had the highest T cell clonality, exceeding tumor. Appearance in adjacent lung was seen for a median around 60 of the top 100 tumor clones.

The sequence was obtained from a woman aged 35 to 70 with stage II squamous cell lung carcinoma. The chain recombines TRBV7-7 with TRBJ2-5; 8 nucleotides match TRBD1. Sequences were derived from PBMCs, sampled before any cancer treatment. CDR3 protein: CASSLARGLSETQYF. The CDR3 nucleotides are TGTGCTAGCAGCTTAGCCAGGGGGCTTTCAGAGACCCAGTACTTC.